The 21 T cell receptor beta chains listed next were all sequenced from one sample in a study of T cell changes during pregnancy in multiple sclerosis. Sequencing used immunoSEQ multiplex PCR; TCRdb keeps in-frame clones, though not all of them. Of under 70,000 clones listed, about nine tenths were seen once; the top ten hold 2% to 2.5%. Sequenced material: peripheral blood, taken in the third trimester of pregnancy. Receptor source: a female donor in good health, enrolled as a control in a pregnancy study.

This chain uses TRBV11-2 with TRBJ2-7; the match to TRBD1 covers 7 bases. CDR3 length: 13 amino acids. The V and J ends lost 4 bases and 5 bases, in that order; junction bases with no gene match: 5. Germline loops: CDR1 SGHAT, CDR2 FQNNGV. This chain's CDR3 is CASSSFQGDEQYF. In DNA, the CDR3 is TGTGCCAGCAGCTCATTCCAGGGGGACGAGCAGTACTTC.

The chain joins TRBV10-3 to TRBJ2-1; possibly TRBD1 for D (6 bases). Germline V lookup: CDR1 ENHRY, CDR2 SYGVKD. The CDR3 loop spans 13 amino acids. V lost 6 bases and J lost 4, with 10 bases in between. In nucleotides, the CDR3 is TGTGCCATCAGCTATACAGGGTACAATGAGCAGTTCTTC. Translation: CAISYTGYNEQFF.

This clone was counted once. For the CDR3, the DNA is TGCAGCGTACGACTTGGACTCCACGCCTACGAGCAGTACTTC. It encodes CSVRLGLHAYEQYF. The chain has TRBV29-1 and TRBJ2-7; weak D call: TRBD2 (5 bases). Trimming took off 6 bases at V and 2 bases at J, with 17 bases between the two ends. Per germline, CDR1 SQVTM and CDR2 ANQGSEA. CDR3 length: 14 amino acids.

The CDR3 loop is CASSPVGQAGTEAFF. In DNA form, the CDR3 reads TGTGCCAGCAGCCCTGTGGGACAGGCCGGAACTGAAGCTTTCTTT. The chain carries TRBV5-4 and TRBJ1-1; the match to TRBD1 covers 8 bases. Germline trimming cut 4 bases from V and 5 bases from J; bases unmatched to any gene: 10. The CDR3 covers 15 residues. Per the germline V gene, CDR1 is SGHNT and CDR2 is YYREEE (reference sequence).

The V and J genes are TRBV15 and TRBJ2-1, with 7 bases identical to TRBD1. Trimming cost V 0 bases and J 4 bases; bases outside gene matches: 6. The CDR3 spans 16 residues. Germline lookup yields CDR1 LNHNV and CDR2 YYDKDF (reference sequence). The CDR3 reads CATSRDLGGRYNEQFF. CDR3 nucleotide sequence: TGTGCCACCAGCAGAGATTTAGGGGGCCGGTACAATGAGCAGTTCTTC.

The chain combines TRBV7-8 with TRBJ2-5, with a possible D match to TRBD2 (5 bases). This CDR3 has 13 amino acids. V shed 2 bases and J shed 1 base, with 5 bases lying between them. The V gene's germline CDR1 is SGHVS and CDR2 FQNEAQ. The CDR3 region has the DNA TGTGCCAGCAGCTTACGGGGCCAAGAGACCCAGTACTTC. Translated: CASSLRGQETQYF.

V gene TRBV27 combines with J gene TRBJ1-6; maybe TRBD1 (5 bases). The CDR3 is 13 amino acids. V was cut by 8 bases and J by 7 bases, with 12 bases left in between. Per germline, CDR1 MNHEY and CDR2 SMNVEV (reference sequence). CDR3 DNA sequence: TGTGCCAGCGCTTGGCAGGGAAATTCACCCCTCCACTTT. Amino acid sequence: CASAWQGNSPLHF.

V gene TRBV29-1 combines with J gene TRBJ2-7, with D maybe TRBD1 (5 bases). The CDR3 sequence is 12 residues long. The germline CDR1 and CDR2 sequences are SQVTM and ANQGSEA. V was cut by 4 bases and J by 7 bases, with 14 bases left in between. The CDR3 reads CSVGGPAWEQYF. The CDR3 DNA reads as TGCAGCGTTGGGGGCCCCGCGTGGGAGCAGTACTTC.

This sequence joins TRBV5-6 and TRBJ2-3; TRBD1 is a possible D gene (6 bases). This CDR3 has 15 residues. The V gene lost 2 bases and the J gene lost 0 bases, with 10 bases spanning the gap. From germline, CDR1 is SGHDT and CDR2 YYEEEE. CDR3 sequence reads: CASSFRGPSTDTQYF. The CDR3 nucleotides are TGTGCCAGCAGCTTCAGGGGCCCCAGCACAGATACGCAGTATTTT.

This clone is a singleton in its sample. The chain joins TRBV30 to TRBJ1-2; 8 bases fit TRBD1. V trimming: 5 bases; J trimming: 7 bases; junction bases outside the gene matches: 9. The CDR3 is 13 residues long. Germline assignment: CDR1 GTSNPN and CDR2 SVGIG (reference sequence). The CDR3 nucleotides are TGTGCCTGGGGACAGGGAGGATGGTTTGGCTACACCTTC. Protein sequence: CAWGQGGWFGYTF.

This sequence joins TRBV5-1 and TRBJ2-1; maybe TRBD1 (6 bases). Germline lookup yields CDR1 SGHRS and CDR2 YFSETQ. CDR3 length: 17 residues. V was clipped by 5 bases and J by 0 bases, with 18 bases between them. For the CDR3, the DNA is TGCGCCAGCAGTTTTTCCACAGGGCTCAGCTCCTACAATGAGCAGTTCTTC. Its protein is CASSFSTGLSSYNEQFF.

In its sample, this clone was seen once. CDR3 residues: CAISDGINRGVMNTEAFF. CDR3 bases: TGTGCCATCAGTGATGGTATCAACAGGGGGGTGATGAACACTGAAGCTTTCTTT. The V gene is TRBV10-3, the J gene TRBJ1-1; 8 nucleotides line up with TRBD1. V shed 3 bases, J shed 0 bases, and the junction held 12 bases outside the gene matches. The V gene's germline CDR1 is ENHRY and CDR2 SYGVKD. This CDR3 has 18 residues.

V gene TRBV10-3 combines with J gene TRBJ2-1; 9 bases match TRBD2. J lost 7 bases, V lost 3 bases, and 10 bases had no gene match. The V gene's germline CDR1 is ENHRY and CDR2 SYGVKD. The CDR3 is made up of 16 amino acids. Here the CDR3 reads CAISDKGSGSGNEQFF. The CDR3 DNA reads TGTGCCATCAGTGATAAGGGTAGCGGGAGTGGGAATGAGCAGTTCTTC.

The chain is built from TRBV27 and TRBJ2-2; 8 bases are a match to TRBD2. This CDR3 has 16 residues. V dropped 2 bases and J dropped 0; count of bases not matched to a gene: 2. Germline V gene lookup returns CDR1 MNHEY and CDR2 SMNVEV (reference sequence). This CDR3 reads CASSLMGLANTGELFF. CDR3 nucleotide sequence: TGTGCCAGCAGTTTAATGGGACTAGCGAACACCGGGGAGCTGTTTTTT.

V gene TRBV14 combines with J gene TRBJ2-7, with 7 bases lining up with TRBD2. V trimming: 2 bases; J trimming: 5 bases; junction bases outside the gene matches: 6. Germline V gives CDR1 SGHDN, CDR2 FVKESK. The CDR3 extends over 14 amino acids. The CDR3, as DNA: TGTGCCAGCAGCCAATCTACTAGCGTAGACGAGCAGTACTTC. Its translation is CASSQSTSVDEQYF. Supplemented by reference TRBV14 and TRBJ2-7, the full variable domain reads EAGVTQFPSHSVIEKGQTVTLRCDPISGHDNLYWYRRVMGKEIKFLLHFVKESKQDESGMPNNRFLAERTGGTYSTLKVQPAELEDSGVYFCASSQSTSVDEQYFGPGTRLTVT.

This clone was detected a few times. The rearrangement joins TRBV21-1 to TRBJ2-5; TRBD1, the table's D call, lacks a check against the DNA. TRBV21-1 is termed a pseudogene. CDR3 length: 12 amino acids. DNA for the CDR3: TGTGCCAGCAGCAACAGGGAAGAGACCCAGTACTTC. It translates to CASSNREETQYF.

Written as DNA, the CDR3 is TGTGCCATCTCCCGACTAGCGGGAGGGCGAAACGAGCAGTACTTC. It encodes CAISRLAGGRNEQYF. The chain combines TRBV10-3 with TRBJ2-7; TRBD2 matches 14 bases. Germline CDR1 ENHRY, CDR2 SYGVKD. The CDR3 contains 15 residues. V lost 8 bases, J lost 5 bases, and 8 bases stayed unmatched.

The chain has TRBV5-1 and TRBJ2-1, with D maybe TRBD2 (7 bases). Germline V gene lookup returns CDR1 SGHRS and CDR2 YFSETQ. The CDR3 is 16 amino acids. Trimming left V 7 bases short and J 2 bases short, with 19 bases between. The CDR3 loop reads CASAPGGGGTYNEQFF. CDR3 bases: TGCGCCAGCGCCCCGGGGGGCGGGGGAACCTACAATGAGCAGTTCTTC.

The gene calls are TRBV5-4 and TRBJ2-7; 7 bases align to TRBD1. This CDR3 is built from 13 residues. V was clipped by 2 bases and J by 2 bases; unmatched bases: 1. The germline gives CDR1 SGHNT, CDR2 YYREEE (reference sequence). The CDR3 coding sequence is TGTGCCAGCAGCTTACAGGGGACCTACGAGCAGTACTTC. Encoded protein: CASSLQGTYEQYF.

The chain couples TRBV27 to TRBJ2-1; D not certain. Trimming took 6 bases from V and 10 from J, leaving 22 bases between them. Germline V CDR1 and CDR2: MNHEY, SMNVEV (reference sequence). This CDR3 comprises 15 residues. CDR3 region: CASRFVGPRNGEQFF. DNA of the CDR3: TGTGCCAGCAGATTTGTTGGCCCTCGCAACGGGGAGCAGTTCTTC.

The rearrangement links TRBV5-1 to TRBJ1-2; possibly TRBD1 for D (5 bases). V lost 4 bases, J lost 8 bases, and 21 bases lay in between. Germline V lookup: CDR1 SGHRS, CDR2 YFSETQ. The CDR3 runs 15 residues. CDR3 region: CASSPGGMGLSGYTF. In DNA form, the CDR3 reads TGCGCCAGCAGCCCGGGAGGGATGGGGCTCTCAGGCTACACCTTC.